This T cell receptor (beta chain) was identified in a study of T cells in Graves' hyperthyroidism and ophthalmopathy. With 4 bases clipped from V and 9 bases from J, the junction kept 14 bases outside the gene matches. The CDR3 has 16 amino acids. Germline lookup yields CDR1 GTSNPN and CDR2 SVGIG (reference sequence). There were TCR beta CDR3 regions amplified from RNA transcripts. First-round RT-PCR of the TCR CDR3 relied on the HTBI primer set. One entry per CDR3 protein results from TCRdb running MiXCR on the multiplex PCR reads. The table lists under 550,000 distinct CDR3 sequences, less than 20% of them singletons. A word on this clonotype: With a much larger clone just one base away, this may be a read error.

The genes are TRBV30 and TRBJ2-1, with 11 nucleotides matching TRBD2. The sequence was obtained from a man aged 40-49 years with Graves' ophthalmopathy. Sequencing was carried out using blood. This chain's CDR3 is CAWTPGGTSGWREQFF. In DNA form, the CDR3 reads TGTGCCTGGACCCCCGGAGGGACTAGCGGTTGGCGTGAGCAGTTCTTC.